A selection of T cell receptor beta chains follows, all from one sample in a study of beta chain features in type 1 diabetes. Method: immunoSEQ multiplex PCR; TCRdb's copy keeps in-frame clones and lacks some. This sample yields around 300,000 clones, of which 11% to 15% are seen a single time; more than 6.5% belongs to the top ten. The sequencing input was central memory CD4+ T cells from blood. Receptor source: a man younger than 45 in good health. Both conserved end residues are part of each CDR3. Each record gives: V gene, clone size, D gene, J gene, CDR3 DNA, CDR3 protein. A D gene is named only where the DNA matches it firmly. Clone size is given for some rows only: seen once, a few or many times, or a class if the clone is expanded.

>TRBV4-3|once|.|TRBJ1-5
TGCGCCAGCAGCCAAGAACAGGGTTATCAGCCCCAGCATTTT
CASSQEQGYQPQHF
>TRBV30|.|.|TRBJ1-1
TGTGCCTGGAGTCAGGGGAAGACTGAAGCTTTCTTT
CAWSQGKTEAFF
>TRBV19|many|.|TRBJ1-3
TGTGCCAGTAGCGAACTACAGGGAAACACCATATATTTT
CASSELQGNTIYF
>TRBV10-3|many|TRBD1|TRBJ2-3
TGTGCCATCAGTCTCAGGGGGCCCCCAGATACGCAGTATTTT
CAISLRGPPDTQYF
>TRBV11-2|.|.|TRBJ2-3
TGTGCCAGCAGCTTGAGGGGGGTGAGGGATACGCAGTATTTT
CASSLRGVRDTQYF
>TRBV5-6|.|TRBD2|TRBJ2-3
TGTGCCAGCAGCAGTAGGACTAGCGGGGCAAAACTCACAGATACGCAGTATTTT
CASSSRTSGAKLTDTQYF
>TRBV29-1|few|TRBD1|TRBJ1-1
TGCAGCGCCGACAGGGGGAGGAACACTGAAGCTTTCTTT
CSADRGRNTEAFF
>TRBV6-5|.|TRBD1|TRBJ2-7
TGTGCCAGTAGACAGGGACCCTACGAGCAGTACTTC
CASRQGPYEQYF
>TRBV11-3|.|TRBD1|TRBJ1-1
TGTGCCAGCAGCGAACGACAGGGGACCAACACTGAAGCTTTCTTT
CASSERQGTNTEAFF
>TRBV6-1|.|.|TRBJ1-3
TGTGCCAGCAGTGAAGCGCTACAGGGAGGAAACACCATATATTTT
CASSEALQGGNTIYF
>TRBV25-1|few|TRBD1|TRBJ1-3
TGTGCCAGCAGGGGGGACAGGGGGGATTCTGGAAACACCATATATTTT
CASRGDRGDSGNTIYF
>TRBV4-1|few|.|TRBJ2-1
TGCGCCATCCCCATTTTAGACAGGGAGGAATACGAAGAGTACAATGAGCAGTTCTTC
CAIPILDREEYEEYNEQFF
>TRBV11-3|few|TRBD2|TRBJ2-1
TGTGCCAGCAGCCCGCCCGGGAGGAGCAATGAGCAGTTCTTC
CASSPPGRSNEQFF
>TRBV10-1|few|.|TRBJ1-6
TGCGCCAGCAGCGCCAACAGGGACTCACCCCTCCACTTT
CASSANRDSPLHF
>TRBV4-3|.|.|TRBJ1-3
TGCGCCAGCAGCCAAGATCGATCCGGGGCTGGAAACACCATATATTTT
CASSQDRSGAGNTIYF
>TRBV7-7|.|.|TRBJ2-5
TGTGCCAGCACCCTCTTAGGAGGCGAAGAGACCCAGTACTTC
CASTLLGGEETQYF
>TRBV7-8|.|.|TRBJ1-2
TGTGCCAGCAGCTCGGCCTATGGCTACACCTTC
CASSSAYGYTF
>TRBV30|.|.|TRBJ2-3
TGTGCCTGGAGTGTACCCGGTCCGGCGGGAGATACGCAGTATTTT
CAWSVPGPAGDTQYF
>TRBV5-1|few|.|TRBJ2-2
TGCGCCAGCAGAAGCACCGGGGAGCTGTTTTTT
CASRSTGELFF
>TRBV6-1|.|.|TRBJ2-3
TGTGCCATCAGCGAAAACCTGGGGAGCGCGGGCGCAGATACGCAGTATTTT
CAISENLGSAGADTQYF
>TRBV6-6|.|.|TRBJ2-2
TGTGCCAGCAGTTACTTAGTTATGGGCGGGGAGCTGTTTTTT
CASSYLVMGGELFF
>TRBV9|.|.|TRBJ1-1
TGTGCCAGCAGCTTTAATCCCGGGAGCCCAGCTTTCTTT
CASSFNPGSPAFF
>TRBV30|few|.|TRBJ1-3
TGTGCCTGCGCAAATATAAACTCTGGAAACACCATATATTTT
CACANINSGNTIYF
>TRBV10-3|many|.|TRBJ2-1
TGTGCCATCAGTGTGAGCAGTAATGAGCAGTTCTTC
CAISVSSNEQFF
>TRBV28|.|TRBD1|TRBJ1-1
TGTGCCAGCAGTGGCAGGGGGCGGGGGCCTGAAGCTTTCTTT
CASSGRGRGPEAFF
>TRBV27|few|.|TRBJ2-5
TGTGCCAGCAGTTTAAGCATGCGGGAACAAGAGACCCAGTACTTC
CASSLSMREQETQYF
>TRBV11-3|few|.|TRBJ2-2
TGTGCCAGCAGGGGAGCGGATAGGGCCGGGGAGCTGTTTTTT
CASRGADRAGELFF
>TRBV2|.|.|TRBJ2-1
TGTGCCAGCAGTGAAGGGAACCCGTCTAATGAGCAGTTCTTC
CASSEGNPSNEQFF